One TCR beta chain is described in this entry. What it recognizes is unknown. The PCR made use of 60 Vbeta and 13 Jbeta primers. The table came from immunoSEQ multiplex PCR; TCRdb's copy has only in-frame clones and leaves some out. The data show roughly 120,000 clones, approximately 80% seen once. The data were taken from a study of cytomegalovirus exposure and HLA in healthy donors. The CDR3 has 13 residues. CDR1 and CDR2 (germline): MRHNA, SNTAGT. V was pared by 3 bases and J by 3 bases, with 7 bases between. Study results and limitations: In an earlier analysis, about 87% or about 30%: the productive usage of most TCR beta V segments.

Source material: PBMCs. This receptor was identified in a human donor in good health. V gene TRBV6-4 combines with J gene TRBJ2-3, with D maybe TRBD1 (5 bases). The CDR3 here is CASSDKGTDTQYF. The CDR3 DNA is TGTGCCAGCAGTGATAAGGGGACAGATACGCAGTATTTT.